This T cell receptor (beta chain) was profiled in a study of blood T cells in healthy people across ages. Together with a sample-barcoded 5' primer, a J-beta primer mix was included in a second PCR lasting roughly 6 to 12 cycles. The template-switch adaptor, which had 12 random nucleotides, put a tag on each cDNA molecule. In TCRdb, the 5' RACE reads were re-called with MiXCR into one record per CDR3 protein. The top ten clones hold about 26% of a sample with hundreds of thousands of distinct CDR3 sequences, 45% to 70% of them seen once. The specimen sequenced was blood. This receptor was obtained from a man aged 35-49 years in good health.

CDR3 sequence: CSARDWTNSNQPQHF. In DNA form, the CDR3 reads TGCAGTGCTAGAGATTGGACCAATAGCAATCAGCCCCAGCATTTT. The chain is built from TRBV20-1 and TRBJ1-5; D remains unclear. The CDR3 sequence is 15 residues long. V lost 0 bases and J 0 bases, leaving 9 bases between the germline ends. Germline lookup yields CDR1 DFQATT and CDR2 SNEGSKA (reference sequence).